The 18 T cell receptor beta chains listed next were all sequenced from one sample in a study of Tregs in tolerant kidney transplant recipients. Recipients received nonmyeloablative bone marrow transplants from related graft donors, with transient mixed chimerism. Produced via immunoSEQ multiplex PCR; TCRdb's table is partial and in-frame only. The sample has about 64,000 clones, more than 70% seen once. The specimen was CD4+ T cells from blood (PBMCs), collected 6 months after the transplant. These receptors all stem from a human patient who received a combined kidney and bone marrow transplant. Among the T cells, some may be from the graft donor.

The chain couples TRBV28 to TRBJ2-3, with 12 nucleotides matching TRBD2. J was trimmed by 1 base and V by 4 bases; bases with no gene match: 3. Germline V lookup: CDR1 MDHEN, CDR2 SYDVKM. This CDR3 region has 16 residues. The CDR3 coding sequence is TGTGCCAGCAGTTCCTCTAGCGGGGGGGGCACAGATACGCAGTATTTT. This gives the protein CASSSSSGGGTDTQYF.

The sample holds a few counts of this clone. The gene calls are TRBV10-3 and TRBJ1-1, with TRBD1 matching 8 bases. Germline V gene data show CDR1 as ENHRY and CDR2 as SYGVKD. This CDR3 is built from 13 residues. V was pared by 11 bases and J by 3 bases, with 8 bases of the junction left unmatched. The CDR3 here is CAYRGGDHTEAFF. The CDR3 coding sequence is TGTGCCTACAGGGGGGGGGATCACACTGAAGCTTTCTTT.

The rearrangement joins TRBV13 to TRBJ2-1, with TRBD1 identical over 9 bases. V was pared by 6 bases and J by 6 bases, with 12 bases of the junction left unmatched. The germline V gene has CDR1 PRHDT and CDR2 FYEKMQ (reference sequence). The CDR3 covers 16 residues. The CDR3 region is CASSSISGTGINEQFF. CDR3 in DNA: TGTGCCAGCAGTTCTATTTCCGGGACAGGGATCAATGAGCAGTTCTTC.

The chain joins TRBV6-6 to TRBJ1-2; D is unclear. The CDR3 consists of 13 residues. Trimming removed 2 bases at V and 4 bases at J, with 8 bases between. The V gene's germline CDR1 is MNHNY and CDR2 SVGAGI (reference sequence). CDR3 sequence (DNA): TGTGCCAGCAGTTACGACATGGGCTATGGCTACACCTTC. Its protein product is CASSYDMGYGYTF.

The chain carries TRBV5-4 and TRBJ1-5; D remains unclear. The CDR3 loop spans 15 amino acids. Trimming stripped 0 bases from V and 0 bases from J, with 7 bases between. CDR1 is SGHNT and CDR2 is YYREEE in the germline V gene (reference sequence). CDR3 DNA sequence: TGTGCCAGCAGCTTGGAGCCGTATAGCAATCAGCCCCAGCATTTT. This translates into CASSLEPYSNQPQHF.

The V gene is TRBV5-1, the J gene TRBJ2-3, with 7 bases lining up with TRBD2. This CDR3 contains 14 residues. Germline CDR1 reads SGHRS; CDR2 reads YFSETQ. V was clipped by 4 bases and J by 3 bases; unmatched bases: 5. In DNA, the CDR3 is TGCGCCAGCAGCCTGGGCGGGGGAACAGATACGCAGTATTTT. It encodes CASSLGGGTDTQYF.

The J gene is TRBJ2-1, the V gene TRBV11-1; 7 positions agree with TRBD1. V lost 5 bases and J lost 3; bases outside the gene matches: 13. CDR3 length equals 17 residues. CDR1 is SGHAT, CDR2 FQDESV, per germline (reference sequence). CDR3 nucleotide sequence: TGTGCCAGCAGCCTTTTCTCAAGCAGGGGGTACTACAATGAGCAGTTCTTC. Encoded protein: CASSLFSSRGYYNEQFF. Looking up the rest from reference TRBV11-1 and TRBJ2-1 gives the full variable domain: EAEVAQSPRYKITEKSQAVAFWCDPISGHATLYWYRQILGQGPELLVQFQDESVVDDSQLPKDRFSAERLKGVDSTLKIQPAELGDSAMYLCASSLFSSRGYYNEQFFGPGTRLTVL.

CDR3 nucleotides: TGTGCCAGCTCACCCGGTTCTATGGATGAGCAGTTCTTC. As protein: CASSPGSMDEQFF. The rearrangement uses TRBV18 and TRBJ2-1; D gene uncertain. The ends were cut back, 3 bases at V and 8 bases at J, with 11 bases in the middle. The CDR3 consists of 13 residues. Germline-derived CDR1 and CDR2 are KGHSH and LQKENI.

The J gene is TRBJ2-7, the V gene TRBV13, with TRBD2 matching over 14 bases. This CDR3 is 18 amino acids long. CDR1 PRHDT and CDR2 FYEKMQ come from the germline V gene (reference sequence). V gave up 5 bases and J gave up 2 bases; unmatched junction bases: 11. CDR3 in amino acids: CASSGYTPTSGGAYEQYF. The CDR3 DNA sequence: TGTGCCAGCAGCGGCTACACCCCGACTAGCGGGGGGGCCTACGAGCAGTACTTC.

The chain couples TRBV21-1 to TRBJ2-1; the table's D call of TRBD1 was not tested on the DNA. TRBV21-1 has pseudogene status. CDR3 length: 18 amino acids. CDR3: CASPGTEGHQSSYNEQFF. The CDR3 DNA reads TGTGCCAGCCCCGGGACAGAGGGACACCAAAGCTCCTACAATGAGCAGTTCTTC.

The CDR3 region is CASSPGMESYNEQFF. CDR3 nucleotides: TGTGCCAGCTCACCCGGGATGGAATCCTACAATGAGCAGTTCTTC. This sequence joins TRBV18 and TRBJ2-1, with a possible D match to TRBD2 (5 bases). Trimming left V 3 bases short and J 1 base short, with 10 bases between. Germline CDR1 and CDR2: KGHSH and LQKENI. This CDR3 spans 15 amino acids. The variable domain in full, completed from reference TRBV18 and TRBJ2-1, reads NAGVMQNPRHLVRRRGQEARLRCSPMKGHSHVYWYRQLPEEGLKFMVYLQKENIIDESGMPKERFSAEFPKEGPSILRIQQVVRGDSAAYFCASSPGMESYNEQFFGPGTRLTVL.

The chain couples TRBV15 to TRBJ2-7; D call uncertain. The germline V and J ends were trimmed by 1 base and 0 bases, with 19 bases remaining between them. Looked up from germline, CDR1 is LNHNV and CDR2 is YYDKDF (reference sequence). The CDR3 covers 18 residues. CDR3 DNA: TGTGCCACCAGCAGAGGCACCCCAATCAGGTCCCCCTCCTACGAGCAGTACTTC. Translated, it gives CATSRGTPIRSPSYEQYF.

This chain connects TRBV5-6 to TRBJ1-1, with 8 nucleotides matching TRBD1. Germline loops: CDR1 SGHDT, CDR2 YYEEEE. This CDR3 comprises 16 residues. Losses at the gene ends were 2 bases for V and 1 base for J; bases not matched to a gene: 7. The CDR3 nucleotides read TGTGCCAGCAGCTTATTGGACAGGGCCCAGAACACTGAAGCTTTCTTT. It translates to CASSLLDRAQNTEAFF.

The chain joins TRBV4-3 to TRBJ1-2; the match to TRBD1 covers 8 bases. J lost 2 bases, V lost 0 bases, and 8 bases had no gene match. This CDR3 contains 17 residues. Germline assignment: CDR1 LGHNA and CDR2 YSLEER. CDR3 nucleotide sequence: TGCGCCAGCAGCCAAGACTTACGGCCAGGGGGCAACTATGGCTACACCTTC. Amino acids: CASSQDLRPGGNYGYTF.

This clone appeared a single time. The V call is TRBV25-1, the J call TRBJ1-2, with TRBD1 matching over 7 bases. The length of the CDR3 is 15 residues. Germline CDR1 and CDR2: MGHDK and SYGVNS. Losses at the gene ends were 3 bases for V and 6 bases for J; bases not matched to a gene: 10. CDR3 coding DNA: TGTGCCAGCAGTGATCGTCTAGGGACAGCCCATGGCTACACCTTC. Its translation: CASSDRLGTAHGYTF.

V gene TRBV19 combines with J gene TRBJ1-2; 7 nucleotides match TRBD1. This CDR3 region has 13 residues. V lost 3 bases and J lost 2; bases outside the gene matches: 0. Germline V gene lookup returns CDR1 LNHDA and CDR2 SQIVND (reference sequence). For the CDR3, the DNA is TGTGCCAGTAGTATGGGACAGAACTATGGCTACACCTTC. Translation gives CASSMGQNYGYTF.

This clone was detected once. The chain links TRBV5-4 to TRBJ2-1; D perhaps matches TRBD2 (6 bases). V shed 0 bases and J shed 0 bases, with 7 bases lying between them. The V gene's germline CDR1 is SGHNT and CDR2 YYREEE (reference sequence). The CDR3 loop spans 15 amino acids. The CDR3 region is CASSLAGSSYNEQFF. The CDR3 nucleotides read TGTGCCAGCAGCTTGGCCGGGAGCTCCTACAATGAGCAGTTCTTC.

The chain joins TRBV5-1 to TRBJ2-3, with D possibly TRBD1 on 6 matching bases. This CDR3 has 13 residues. The V gene lost 4 bases and the J gene lost 4 bases, with 10 bases spanning the gap. Germline V gene sequence: CDR1 SGHRS, CDR2 YFSETQ. The CDR3 protein is CASSAQGPDTQYF. DNA for the CDR3: TGCGCCAGCAGCGCACAGGGCCCAGATACGCAGTATTTT.